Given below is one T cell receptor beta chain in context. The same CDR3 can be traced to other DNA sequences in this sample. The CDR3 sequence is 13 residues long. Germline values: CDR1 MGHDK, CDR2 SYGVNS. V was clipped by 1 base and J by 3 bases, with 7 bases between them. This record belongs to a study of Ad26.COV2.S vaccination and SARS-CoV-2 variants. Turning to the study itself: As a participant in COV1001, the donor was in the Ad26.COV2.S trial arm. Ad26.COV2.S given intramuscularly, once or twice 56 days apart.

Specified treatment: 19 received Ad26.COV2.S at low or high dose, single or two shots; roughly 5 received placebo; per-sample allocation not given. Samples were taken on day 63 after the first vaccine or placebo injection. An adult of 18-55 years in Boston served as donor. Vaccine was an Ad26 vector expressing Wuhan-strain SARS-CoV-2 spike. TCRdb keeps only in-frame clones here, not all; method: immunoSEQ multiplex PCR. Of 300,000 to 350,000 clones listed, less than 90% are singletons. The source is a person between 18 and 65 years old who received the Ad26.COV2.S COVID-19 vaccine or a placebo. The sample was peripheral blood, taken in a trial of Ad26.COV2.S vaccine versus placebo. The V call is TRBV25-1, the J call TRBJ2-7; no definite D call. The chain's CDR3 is CASSELSSYEQYF. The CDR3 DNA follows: TGTGCCAGCAGTGAATTATCGAGCTACGAGCAGTACTTC.